One sample yielded the 15 T cell receptor beta chains listed below, sequenced in a study of beta chain features in type 1 diabetes. Study conclusions and caveats: All four CD4+ subsets of Type 1 diabetes patients contained TCRB CDR3s that were moderately but significantly shorter.

Their antigens remain unidentified. The isolated RNA, all of it, was reverse transcribed, so expressed TCRB transcripts were what got sequenced. The protocol was immunoSEQ multiplex PCR, while the TCRdb copy is restricted to in-frame clones and leaves out a portion. This table has 350,000 to 400,000 clones, roughly 12% appearing once. Sample: naive CD4+ T cells from blood. These receptors were collected from a woman in her late teens or twenties with type 1 diabetes.

The gene calls are TRBV28 and TRBJ1-5; D gene uncertain. This CDR3 is built from 13 residues. V was cut by 2 bases and J by 7 bases, with 9 bases left in between. Germline assignment: CDR1 MDHEN and CDR2 SYDVKM. Here the CDR3 DNA reads TGTGCCAGCAGTTTAAAATCGACACAGCCCCAGCATTTT. This sequence encodes CASSLKSTQPQHF.

The J gene is TRBJ2-2, the V gene TRBV28, with 9 bases aligning to TRBD2. This CDR3 region has 16 residues. V gave up 3 bases and J gave up 7 bases; unmatched junction bases: 9. CDR1 is MDHEN, CDR2 SYDVKM, per germline. The CDR3 region is CASSFSAGGPGGELFF. CDR3 in DNA: TGTGCCAGCAGTTTTAGCGCGGGAGGGCCTGGCGGGGAGCTGTTTTTT.

This clone occurred a few times. The V call is TRBV29-1, the J call TRBJ1-2; TRBD1 matches 7 bases. CDR3 length equals 15 residues. In germline, CDR1 is SQVTM, CDR2 ANQGSEA. J lost 0 bases, V lost 3 bases, and 7 bases had no gene match. DNA for the CDR3: TGCAGCGTTGACAGCGGACAGGCTTCTAACTATGGCTACACCTTC. The encoded protein is CSVDSGQASNYGYTF.

The rearrangement links TRBV18 to TRBJ1-1; 7 nucleotides line up with TRBD1. The germline gives CDR1 KGHSH, CDR2 LQKENI. J was trimmed by 3 bases and V by 4 bases; bases with no gene match: 5. CDR3 length equals 14 residues. The CDR3 sequence: CASSRGTDYTEAFF. Written as DNA, the CDR3 is TGTGCCAGCTCACGCGGGACAGATTACACTGAAGCTTTCTTT.

This clone has a handful of counts. The V gene is TRBV7-2, the J gene TRBJ1-6; D remains ambiguous. Germline V gene lookup returns CDR1 SGHTA and CDR2 FQGNSA. This CDR3 comprises 11 residues. Trimming stripped 1 base from V and 12 bases from J, with 4 bases between. DNA for the CDR3: TGTGCCAGCAGCTTAGGAGGACCCCTCCACTTT. This encodes CASSLGGPLHF. Filled out from reference TRBV7-2 and TRBJ1-6, the complete variable domain reads GAGVSQSPSNKVTEKGKDVELRCDPISGHTALYWYRQSLGQGLEFLIYFQGNSAPDKSGLPSDRFSAERTGGSVSTLTIQRTQQEDSAVYLCASSLGGPLHFGNGTRLTVT.

This clone was observed a few times. The gene calls are TRBV11-2 and TRBJ1-2; TRBD1 aligns across 9 bases. With V trimmed by 4 bases and J by 4 bases, 7 bases remained unmatched. Per germline, CDR1 SGHAT and CDR2 FQNNGV. The CDR3 sequence is 15 residues long. As DNA, the CDR3 is TGTGCCAGCAGCTCTGGGACAGGGACCGGCTATGGCTACACCTTC. Translating it yields CASSSGTGTGYGYTF. Complete variable domain (other parts from reference TRBV11-2 and TRBJ1-2): EAGVAQSPRYKIIEKRQSVAFWCNPISGHATLYWYQQILGQGPKLLIQFQNNGVVDDSQLPKDRFSAERLKGVDSTLKIQPAKLEDSAVYLCASSSGTGTGYGYTFGSGTRLTVV.

This clone was observed a few times. The chain employs TRBV4-3 and TRBJ1-2; possibly TRBD1 for D (6 bases). The CDR3 spans 14 residues. The germline V gene has CDR1 LGHNA and CDR2 YSLEER. Trimming took 3 bases from V and 0 from J, leaving 8 bases between them. The chain's CDR3 is CASSHKGANYGYTF. The CDR3 DNA reads TGCGCCAGCAGCCATAAGGGGGCTAACTATGGCTACACCTTC.

This clone was recorded a few times. The rearrangement links TRBV5-1 to TRBJ1-5, with D hard to call. CDR1 and CDR2 (germline): SGHRS, YFSETQ. CDR3 length: 13 residues. The ends were cut back, 2 bases at V and 5 bases at J, with 8 bases in the middle. The CDR3 nucleotides are TGCGCCAGCAGCTTTAGTCCGGATCAGCCCCAGCATTTT. Encoded protein: CASSFSPDQPQHF. Full variable domain (rest looked up from reference TRBV5-1 and TRBJ1-5): KAGVTQTPRYLIKTRGQQVTLSCSPISGHRSVSWYQQTPGQGLQFLFEYFSETQRNKGNFPGRFSGRQFSNSRSEMNVSTLELGDSALYLCASSFSPDQPQHFGDGTRLSIL.

The chain joins TRBV9 to TRBJ1-2, with D possibly being TRBD1 (6 bases). With 3 bases removed from V and 0 bases from J, the gap between germline ends came to 15 bases. Germline loops: CDR1 SGDLS, CDR2 YYNGEE. The CDR3 loop spans 16 amino acids. The CDR3 DNA sequence: TGTGCCAGCAGCGGAACCCGGGACAACCCTAACTATGGCTACACCTTC. Its protein is CASSGTRDNPNYGYTF. The full variable domain, its missing parts supplied by reference TRBV9 and TRBJ1-2, is DSGVTQTPKHLITATGQRVTLRCSPRSGDLSVYWYQQSLDQGLQFLIQYYNGEERAKGNILERFSAQQFPDLHSELNLSSLELGDSALYFCASSGTRDNPNYGYTFGSGTRLTVV.

This clone turned up a few times. V gene TRBV7-2 combines with J gene TRBJ2-1; 7 nucleotides agree with TRBD1. The germline V gene has CDR1 SGHTA and CDR2 FQGNSA. CDR3 length: 15 residues. Losses at the gene ends were 5 bases for V and 2 bases for J; bases not matched to a gene: 6. The CDR3 region has the DNA TGTGCCAGCAGCCCGTGGGGACAGACCTACAATGAGCAGTTCTTC. As protein: CASSPWGQTYNEQFF.

This clone was found a few times. CDR3 loop: CASSLVEGVDLETQYF. Written as DNA, the CDR3 is TGTGCCAGCAGCTTGGTTGAGGGGGTAGACTTGGAGACCCAGTACTTC. The rearrangement links TRBV5-4 to TRBJ2-5, with D possibly matching TRBD1 (6 bases). This CDR3 spans 16 amino acids. V dropped 0 bases and J dropped 5 bases, with 17 bases sitting between them. Germline-derived CDR1 and CDR2 are SGHNT and YYREEE (reference sequence).

The rearrangement uses TRBV29-1 and TRBJ2-7; the match to TRBD2 covers 8 bases. Germline lookup yields CDR1 SQVTM and CDR2 ANQGSEA. The CDR3 has 15 residues. Trimming at V came to 5 bases and at J to 3 bases, leaving 12 bases not matched to a gene. Written as DNA, the CDR3 is TGCAGCGTTCTCCCATGGGGTAGCGGGGTCTACGAGCAGTACTTC. Encoded protein: CSVLPWGSGVYEQYF.

This clone was seen only a few times. The chain links TRBV28 to TRBJ2-1, with D possibly matching TRBD2 (6 bases). With 7 bases removed from V and 1 base from J, the gap between germline ends came to 14 bases. Germline V gene data show CDR1 as MDHEN and CDR2 as SYDVKM. This CDR3 region has 15 residues. In DNA, the CDR3 is TGTGCCAGCACCACGGGACTTAGTTCCTACAATGAGCAGTTCTTC. Protein: CASTTGLSSYNEQFF.

This clone was counted only a few times. CDR3: CASSQERHHSYEQYF. The CDR3 DNA reads as TGCGCCAGCAGCCAAGAACGACACCACTCCTACGAGCAGTACTTC. V and J are TRBV4-3 and TRBJ2-7; unclear D gene. Germline assignment: CDR1 LGHNA and CDR2 YSLEER. The V and J ends lost 0 bases and 0 bases respectively, with 9 bases between them. This CDR3 contains 15 residues.

This chain connects TRBV18 to TRBJ2-2; tentative D call: TRBD1 (6 bases). Germline CDR1 is KGHSH and CDR2 is LQKENI. V was clipped by 2 bases and J by 6 bases, with 13 bases between them. CDR3 size: 15 residues. CDR3 bases: TGTGCCAGCTCACCAAATACAGGGAAATCCGGGGAGCTGTTTTTT. Translated, it gives CASSPNTGKSGELFF.